This is a list of T cell receptor beta chains from one sample in a study of blood T cells in healthy people across ages. TCRdb processed the 5' RACE reads anew with MiXCR; each CDR3 protein has one entry. The sample has 650,000 to 1,000,000 distinct CDR3 sequences, 35% to 40% seen once; the top ten hold 10% to 15%. Sequenced: blood. The receptors stem from a man younger than 35 in good health. Each CDR3 is given with its conserved first and last residue. The order of the fields is V gene, clone size, J gene, CDR3 length, D gene, CDR3 DNA, CDR3 protein. A D gene is named only where the DNA matches it firmly. Where a row states a size, it is once, few, many or the class of an expanded clone; other rows omit it.

TRBV3-1	.	TRBJ1-1	14	TRBD1	TGTGCCAGCAGCCAAAACCAGGGGGACACTGAAGCTTTCTTT	CASSQNQGDTEAFF
TRBV3-1	few	TRBJ2-1	15	TRBD2	TGTGCCAGCAGCCCCCTTGGCGGGGGGGACAATGAGCAGTTCTTC	CASSPLGGGDNEQFF
TRBV3-1	.	TRBJ2-5	15	.	TGTGCCAGCAGCCAAGTTTCGGGGCTCTACAATGAGCAGTACTTC	CASSQVSGLYNEQYF
TRBV5-1	many	TRBJ2-6	15	.	TGCGCCAGCAGCTCGGACCCAGACAGGGCCAACGTCCTGACTTTC	CASSSDPDRANVLTF
TRBV6-5	few	TRBJ2-1	16	TRBD2	TGTGCCAGCAGTTACTCGGCTAGCGGCTCCTACAATGAGCAGTTCTTC	CASSYSASGSYNEQFF
TRBV28	.	TRBJ2-5	19	TRBD2	TGTGCCAGCAGTTTATGGGGGACTAGCGGGGGGGCGATTCAAGAGACCCAGTACTTC	CASSLWGTSGGAIQETQYF
TRBV7-2	few	TRBJ2-7	15	TRBD2	TGTGCCAGCAGCCCGCGGACTAGCTGCTACTACGAGCAGTACTTC	CASSPRTSCYYEQYF
TRBV10-3	.	TRBJ2-7	15	.	TGTGCCATCAGCGATCCCCGTTCAGGAGCCTACGAGCAGTACTTC	CAISDPRSGAYEQYF
TRBV20-1	.	TRBJ2-1	12	.	TGCAGTGCTAGGGTCCCCGGGTATGAGCAGTTCTTC	CSARVPGYEQFF
TRBV4-3	.	TRBJ1-1	14	.	TGCGCCAGCAGCCAAGATCTCGTGGGCACTGAAGCTTTCTTT	CASSQDLVGTEAFF
TRBV6-2/TRBV6-3	many	TRBJ2-1	16	.	TGTGCCAGCAGTCCGCGGCCCCCGAGCTCCTACAATGAGCAGTTCTTC	CASSPRPPSSYNEQFF
TRBV10-3	few	TRBJ1-6	16	TRBD1	TGTGCCATCAGGAGACAGGGGAGCTCCTATAATTCACCCCTCCACTTT	CAIRRQGSSYNSPLHF
TRBV29-1	.	TRBJ2-7	16	.	TGCAGCGTTGAAAATCGAGAGGGGATCTCCTACAATGAGCAGTACTTC	CSVENREGISYNEQYF
TRBV28	.	TRBJ2-3	14	.	TGTGCCAGCACCCAGGGCGGGAGCACAGATACGCAGTATTTT	CASTQGGSTDTQYF
TRBV3-1	.	TRBJ2-3	13	TRBD1	TGTGCCAGCTCCGGGACAGCATCAGATACGCAGTATTTT	CASSGTASDTQYF
TRBV6-5	few	TRBJ1-2	13	.	TGTGCCAGCAGAAACCACCAGGGTGATGGCTACACCTTC	CASRNHQGDGYTF
TRBV7-9	few	TRBJ2-5	14	TRBD2	TGTGCCAGCAGCCTCCGGGGGGTAGAAGAGACCCAGTACTTC	CASSLRGVEETQYF
TRBV20-1	few	TRBJ1-5	16	.	TGCAGTGCTAGGCGTACGGGGGGCTCAGACAATCAGCCCCAGCATTTT	CSARRTGGSDNQPQHF
TRBV29-1	many	TRBJ2-1	11	.	TGCAGCGTCGTCCTATCCAATGAGCAGTTCTTC	CSVVLSNEQFF
TRBV10-3	.	TRBJ1-1	13	.	TGTGCCATCAAGGGCCTCACGTACACTGAAGCTTTCTTT	CAIKGLTYTEAFF
TRBV20-1	.	TRBJ1-2	14	TRBD1	TGCAGTGCTTTGGACAGGGGCATTAACTATGGCTACACCTTC	CSALDRGINYGYTF
TRBV9	few	TRBJ1-5	14	.	TGTGCCAGTGGGGGGGGAGCAAGCAATCAGCCCCAGCATTTT	CASGGGASNQPQHF
TRBV28	few	TRBJ1-5	13	.	TGTGCCAGCGGAGGACAGCACAATCAGCCCCAGCATTTT	CASGGQHNQPQHF
TRBV20-1	many	TRBJ2-3	15	.	TGCAGTGGCCAGGCGGGGACAGCGAATGTCGTGCCGCAGTATTTT	CSGQAGTANVVPQYF
TRBV7-2	many	TRBJ2-3	15	.	TGTGCCAGCAGCTTTCAAAGCGGGAGCACAGATACGCAGTATTTT	CASSFQSGSTDTQYF
TRBV7-2	.	TRBJ2-7	16	.	TGTGCCAGCAGCTTAGTTCCCGCCTACTCCTACAATGAGCAGTACTTC	CASSLVPAYSYNEQYF
TRBV2	few	TRBJ2-1	13	.	TGTGCCAGCAGCGTACTCGGGGCCAATGAGCAGTTCTTC	CASSVLGANEQFF
TRBV20-1	many	TRBJ2-1	14	.	TGCAGTGCTAGAGAGGGATCCTCCTACAATGAGCAGTTCTTC	CSAREGSSYNEQFF
TRBV28	.	TRBJ1-5	17	TRBD1	TGTGCCAGCAGTTTTCAGACAGGGGGTGATAGCAATCAGCCCCAGCATTTT	CASSFQTGGDSNQPQHF
TRBV6-6	.	TRBJ2-3	12	.	TGTGCCAGCAGGACGGCGGCAGATACGCAGTATTTT	CASRTAADTQYF
TRBV29-1	many	TRBJ2-3	12	.	TGCAGCCTCAGTGCCTCCACAGATACGCAGTATTTT	CSLSASTDTQYF
TRBV7-2	.	TRBJ1-2	15	TRBD1	TGTGCCAGCAGCTTAGTGACAGGGGGCAACTATGGCTACACCTTC	CASSLVTGGNYGYTF
TRBV20-1	.	TRBJ2-2	15	.	TGCAGTGCTAGAGACGGGACGATCGGATCCGGGGAGCTGTTTTTT	CSARDGTIGSGELFF
TRBV13	.	TRBJ2-1	15	TRBD2	TGTGCCAGCAGCTCCGGGACTAGCGGGTCGAATGAGCAGTTCTTC	CASSSGTSGSNEQFF
TRBV7-2	few	TRBJ1-2	13	.	TGTGCCAGCAGCTCAGCCATGGAATATGGCTACACCTTC	CASSSAMEYGYTF
TRBV7-9	few	TRBJ1-6	12	.	TGTGCCAGCACCAAGCTAGGGGCCCCCCTCCACTTT	CASTKLGAPLHF
TRBV12-3/TRBV12-4	.	TRBJ2-3	15	TRBD2	TGTGCCAGCTATAAGCGGGAGGGGAGCACAGATACGCAGTATTTT	CASYKREGSTDTQYF
TRBV12-3/TRBV12-4	.	TRBJ2-5	15	TRBD2	TGTGCCAGCAGAAGACTAGCGGGGACCTACAATGAGCAGTACTTC	CASRRLAGTYNEQYF
TRBV5-6	few	TRBJ1-5	15	TRBD1	TGTGCCAGCAGCCTAGGGGGACAGAGCAATCAGCCCCAGCATTTT	CASSLGGQSNQPQHF
TRBV6-2/TRBV6-3	.	TRBJ2-7	15	TRBD2	TGTGCCAGCAGTTACCCAACTAGCGAGGGCTACGAGCAGTACTTC	CASSYPTSEGYEQYF
TRBV7-2	.	TRBJ1-1	13	.	TGTGCCAGCAGCCAACGAGGACAGCTTGAAGCTTTCTTT	CASSQRGQLEAFF
TRBV28	few	TRBJ2-1	14	.	TGTGCCAGCAGTTTTAAACCCACCTACAATGAGCAGTTCTTC	CASSFKPTYNEQFF
TRBV20-1	.	TRBJ2-7	14	.	TGCAGTGCTAGGGCCCAGGACAGAACCTACGAGCAGTACTTC	CSARAQDRTYEQYF
TRBV7-9	.	TRBJ2-1	16	TRBD2	TGTGCCAGCAGCTTAGCTGGTCTAGCGGGGTGGGATGAGCAGTTCTTC	CASSLAGLAGWDEQFF
TRBV2	few	TRBJ2-7	13	.	TGTGCCAGCAGTACTCGTCCTCCCTACGAGCAGTACTTC	CASSTRPPYEQYF
TRBV7-3	many	TRBJ2-1	15	.	TGTGCCAGCACCCGGGACGGGAGCTCCTACAATGAGCAGTTCTTC	CASTRDGSSYNEQFF